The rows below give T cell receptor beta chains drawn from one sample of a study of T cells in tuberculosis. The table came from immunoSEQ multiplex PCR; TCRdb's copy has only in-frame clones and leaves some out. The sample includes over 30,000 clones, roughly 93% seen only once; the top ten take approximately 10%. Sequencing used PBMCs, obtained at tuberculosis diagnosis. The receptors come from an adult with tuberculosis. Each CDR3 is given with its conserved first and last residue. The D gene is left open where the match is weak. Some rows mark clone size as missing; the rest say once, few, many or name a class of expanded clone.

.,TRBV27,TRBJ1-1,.,CASSRGEGTEAFF,TGTGCCAGCAGTCGAGGGGAGGGCACTGAAGCTTTCTTT
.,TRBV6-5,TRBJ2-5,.,CASSPDFTQETQYF,TGTGCCAGCAGCCCGGACTTCACCCAAGAGACCCAGTACTTC
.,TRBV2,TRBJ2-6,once,CASSEAAGPGANVLTF,TGTGCCAGCAGTGAAGCGGCGGGCCCTGGGGCCAACGTCCTGACTTTC
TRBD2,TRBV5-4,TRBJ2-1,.,CASSLASGVYNEQFF,TGTGCCAGCAGCTTGGCTAGCGGGGTTTACAATGAGCAGTTCTTC
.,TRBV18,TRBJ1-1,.,CASSPRREAGTEAFF,TGTGCCAGCTCACCGAGGAGGGAGGCCGGCACTGAAGCTTTCTTT
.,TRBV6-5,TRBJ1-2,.,CASSYSKSGANYGYTF,TGTGCCAGCAGTTACTCGAAATCAGGGGCCAACTATGGCTACACCTTC
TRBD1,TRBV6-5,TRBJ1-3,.,CASSRDRKEGNTIYF,TGTGCCAGCAGCCGGGACAGAAAAGAGGGAAACACCATATATTTT
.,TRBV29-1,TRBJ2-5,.,CSPRAQYF,TGCAGTCCCCGGGCCCAGTACTTC
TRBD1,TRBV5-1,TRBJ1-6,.,CASSSDRDDSPLHF,TGCGCCAGCAGCTCGGACAGGGACGATTCACCCCTCCACTTT
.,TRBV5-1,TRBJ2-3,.,CASSQRQLYTDTQYF,TGCGCCAGCAGCCAGAGACAGCTTTACACAGATACGCAGTATTTT
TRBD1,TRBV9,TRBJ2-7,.,CASSVLDRVSEQYF,TGTGCCAGCAGCGTGCTGGACAGGGTCTCCGAGCAGTACTTC
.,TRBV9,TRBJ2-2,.,CASSVGGLRNTGELFF,TGTGCCAGCAGCGTAGGAGGACTACGGAACACCGGGGAGCTGTTTTTT
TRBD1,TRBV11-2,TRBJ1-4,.,CASSVQGASEKLFF,TGTGCCAGCAGCGTACAGGGGGCAAGTGAAAAACTGTTTTTT
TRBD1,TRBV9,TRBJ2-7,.,CASSPGQGGNEQYF,TGTGCCAGCAGCCCCGGACAGGGGGGCAACGAGCAGTACTTC
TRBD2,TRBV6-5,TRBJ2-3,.,CASRVAGGGDTQYF,TGTGCCAGCAGAGTAGCGGGAGGGGGGGATACGCAGTATTTT
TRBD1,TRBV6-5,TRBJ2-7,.,CASSRDRDYEQYF,TGTGCCAGCAGCCGGGACAGGGACTACGAGCAGTACTTC
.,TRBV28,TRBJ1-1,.,CASKWRTTEAFF,TGTGCCAGCAAATGGAGAACCACTGAAGCTTTCTTT
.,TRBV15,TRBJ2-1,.,CATSRDWGLGSNEQFF,TGTGCCACCAGCAGAGATTGGGGGCTAGGGAGCAATGAGCAGTTCTTC
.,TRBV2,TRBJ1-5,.,CASSEEGHFSNQPQHF,TGTGCCAGCAGTGAAGAGGGACACTTTAGCAATCAGCCCCAGCATTTT
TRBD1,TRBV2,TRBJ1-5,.,CASAAGTGGQPQHF,TGTGCCAGCGCCGCCGGGACAGGGGGTCAGCCCCAGCATTTT
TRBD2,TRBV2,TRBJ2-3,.,CACGGTQGHTTQYF,TGTGCCTGCGGGGGGACTCAGGGGCACACGACGCAGTATTTT
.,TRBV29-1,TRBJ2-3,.,CSVDPQTDTQYF,TGCAGCGTTGATCCCCAGACAGATACGCAGTATTTT
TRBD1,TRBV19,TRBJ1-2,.,CASSSGQGARGYTF,TGTGCCAGTAGTTCGGGACAGGGGGCGCGAGGCTACACCTTC
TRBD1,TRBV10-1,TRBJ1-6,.,CASLPRDRNSPLHF,TGCGCCAGCTTACCCCGGGACAGGAATTCACCCCTCCACTTT